This TCR beta chain emerged from a study of cytomegalovirus exposure and HLA in healthy donors. The primer mix had 60 Vbeta and 13 Jbeta primers. TCRdb keeps only in-frame clones here, not all; method: immunoSEQ multiplex PCR. The sample lists about 96,000 clones; 65% to 80% were seen once. Trimming removed 0 bases from V and 2 bases from J, with 11 bases in between. The CDR3 loop spans 15 amino acids. CDR1 is LNHNV and CDR2 is YYDKDF in the germline V gene (reference sequence). Sequencing was carried out using PBMCs. The chain recombines TRBV15 with TRBJ2-7; TRBD2 might be the D (5 bases). The TCR originated in a female donor in good health and CMV-seropositive. The CDR3, as DNA: TGTGCCACCAGCAGAGATCCCGGGGTAACCTACGAGCAGTACTTC. It codes for CATSRDPGVTYEQYF.